What follows is one T cell receptor beta chain and its context. Its cognate antigen is unknown. This sample was included in a study of blood T cells in healthy people across ages. Study-level findings and limits: Aged donors had fewer naive CD4+ cells and lower diversity than long-lived donors.

Every donor gave roughly 9.6 milliliters of peripheral blood. The authors ran a second PCR of 7 to 11 cycles using a sample-barcoded 5' primer and a J-beta primer mix. Tagging of each cDNA molecule was performed by a template-switch adaptor with 12 random nucleotides. Via MiXCR, TCRdb re-called the 5' RACE reads, giving one row per CDR3 protein. The data contain roughly 1,100,000 distinct CDR3 sequences, 25% of them singletons. These data are also associated with another study on T cells of mothers and their children. That paper states: Unrelated pairs and related pairs have their TCR recombination output shaped similarly by thymic selection.

The sample taken for sequencing was blood. The receptor was derived from a girl aged 2 to 10 in good health.

The CDR3 reads CASSARQGEETQYF. In DNA, the CDR3 is TGTGCCAGCAGTGCGAGGCAGGGGGAGGAGACCCAGTACTTC. This chain joins TRBV12-3 or TRBV12-4 and TRBJ2-5; 7 positions agree with TRBD1. Trimming removed 5 bases from V and 5 bases from J; junction bases left unmatched: 8. This CDR3 has 14 amino acids.